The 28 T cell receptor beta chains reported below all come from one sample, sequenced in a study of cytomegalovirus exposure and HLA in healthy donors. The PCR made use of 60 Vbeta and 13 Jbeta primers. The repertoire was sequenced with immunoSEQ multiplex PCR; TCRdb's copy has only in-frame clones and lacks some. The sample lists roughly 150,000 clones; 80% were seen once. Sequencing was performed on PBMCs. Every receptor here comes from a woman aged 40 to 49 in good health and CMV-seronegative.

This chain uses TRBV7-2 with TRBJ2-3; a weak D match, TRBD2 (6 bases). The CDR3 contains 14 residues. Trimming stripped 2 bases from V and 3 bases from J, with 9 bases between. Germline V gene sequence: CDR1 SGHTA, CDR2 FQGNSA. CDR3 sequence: CASSLNRGTDTQYF. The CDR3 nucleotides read TGTGCCAGCAGCTTAAACCGGGGGACAGATACGCAGTATTTT.

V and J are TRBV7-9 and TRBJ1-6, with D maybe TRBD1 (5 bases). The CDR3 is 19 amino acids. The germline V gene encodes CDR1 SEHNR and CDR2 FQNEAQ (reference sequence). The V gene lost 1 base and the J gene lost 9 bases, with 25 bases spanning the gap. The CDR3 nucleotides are TGTGCCAGCAGCTTAGGTCGGGTGAGGATCTCGGGACTTGGTTCACCCCTCCACTTT. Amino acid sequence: CASSLGRVRISGLGSPLHF.

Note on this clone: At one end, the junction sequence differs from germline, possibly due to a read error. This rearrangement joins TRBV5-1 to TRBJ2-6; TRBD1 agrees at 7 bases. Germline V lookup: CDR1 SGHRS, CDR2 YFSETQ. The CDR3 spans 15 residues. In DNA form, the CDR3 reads TGCGCCAGCTTCAGGGACAGCTCTGGGGCCAACGGCCTGACTTTC. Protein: CASFRDSSGANGLTF.

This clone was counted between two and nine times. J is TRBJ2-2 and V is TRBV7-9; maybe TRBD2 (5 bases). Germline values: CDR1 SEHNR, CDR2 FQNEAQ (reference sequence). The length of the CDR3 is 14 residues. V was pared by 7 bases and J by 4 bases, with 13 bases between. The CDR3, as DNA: TGTGCCAGCACCTCGCGGGCGGGCACCGGGGAGCTGTTTTTT. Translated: CASTSRAGTGELFF.

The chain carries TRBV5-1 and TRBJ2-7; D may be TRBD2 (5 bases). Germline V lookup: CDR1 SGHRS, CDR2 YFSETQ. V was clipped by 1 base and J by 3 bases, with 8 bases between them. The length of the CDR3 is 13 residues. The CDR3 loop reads CASSLSGLYEQYF. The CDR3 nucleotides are TGCGCCAGCAGCTTGTCAGGACTCTACGAGCAGTACTTC.

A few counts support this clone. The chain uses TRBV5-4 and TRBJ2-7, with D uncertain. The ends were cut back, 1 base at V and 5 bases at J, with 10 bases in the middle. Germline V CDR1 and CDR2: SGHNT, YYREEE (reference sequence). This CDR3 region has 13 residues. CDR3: CASSLWQANEQYF. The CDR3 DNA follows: TGTGCCAGCAGCTTGTGGCAGGCTAACGAGCAGTACTTC.

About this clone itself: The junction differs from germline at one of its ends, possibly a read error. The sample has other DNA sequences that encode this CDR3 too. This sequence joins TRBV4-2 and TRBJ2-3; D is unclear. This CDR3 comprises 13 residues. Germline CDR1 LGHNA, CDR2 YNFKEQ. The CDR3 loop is CASSQEATDTQYF. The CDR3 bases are TGTGCCAGCAGCCAAGAGGCAACAGATACGCAATATTTT.

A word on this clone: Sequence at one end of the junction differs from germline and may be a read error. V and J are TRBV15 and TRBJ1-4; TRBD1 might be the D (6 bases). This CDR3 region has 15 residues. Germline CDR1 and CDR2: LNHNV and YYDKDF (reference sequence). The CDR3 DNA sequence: TGTGCCACCAGCAGAGAGGTAAGGGGGACGAGAAAAACTGTTTTT. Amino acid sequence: CATSREVRGTRKTVF.

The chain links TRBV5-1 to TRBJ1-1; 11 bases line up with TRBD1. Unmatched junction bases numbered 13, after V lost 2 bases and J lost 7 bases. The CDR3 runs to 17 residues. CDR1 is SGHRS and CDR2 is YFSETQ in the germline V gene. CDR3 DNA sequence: TGCGCCAGCAGCTTAGCCCCCCCTGGACAGGGGGCTATTGAAGCTTTCTTT. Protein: CASSLAPPGQGAIEAFF.

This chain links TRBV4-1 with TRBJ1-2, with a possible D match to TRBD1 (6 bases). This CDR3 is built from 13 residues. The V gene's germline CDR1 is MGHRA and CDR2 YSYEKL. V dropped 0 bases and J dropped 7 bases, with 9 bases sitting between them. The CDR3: CASSQETGSGYTF. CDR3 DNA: TGCGCCAGCAGCCAAGAGACAGGCAGTGGCTACACCTTC.

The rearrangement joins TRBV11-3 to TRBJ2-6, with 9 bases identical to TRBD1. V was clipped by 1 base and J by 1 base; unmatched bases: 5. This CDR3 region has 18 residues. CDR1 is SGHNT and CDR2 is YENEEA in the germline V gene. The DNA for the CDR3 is TGTGCCAGCAGCTTAGGTGGGACAGGGTGGTCTGGGGCCAACGTCCTGACTTTC. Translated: CASSLGGTGWSGANVLTF. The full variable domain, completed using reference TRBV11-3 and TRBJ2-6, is EAGVVQSPRYKIIEKKQPVAFWCNPISGHNTLYWYLQNLGQGPELLIRYENEEAVDDSQLPKDRFSAERLKGVDSTLKIQPAELGDSAVYLCASSLGGTGWSGANVLTFGAGSRLTVL.

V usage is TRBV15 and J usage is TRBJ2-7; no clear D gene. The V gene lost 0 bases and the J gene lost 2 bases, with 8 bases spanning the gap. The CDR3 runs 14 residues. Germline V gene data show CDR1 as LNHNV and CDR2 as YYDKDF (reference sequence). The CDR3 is CATSREGQTYEQYF. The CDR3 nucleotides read TGTGCCACCAGCAGAGAGGGCCAAACCTACGAGCAGTACTTC.

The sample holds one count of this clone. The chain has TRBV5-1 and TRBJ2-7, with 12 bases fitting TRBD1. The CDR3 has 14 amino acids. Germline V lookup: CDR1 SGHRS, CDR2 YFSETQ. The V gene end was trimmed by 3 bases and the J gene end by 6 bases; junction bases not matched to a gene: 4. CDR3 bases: TGCGCCAGCAGCTCCGGGACAGGGGGCCTCGAGCAGTACTTC. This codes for CASSSGTGGLEQYF.

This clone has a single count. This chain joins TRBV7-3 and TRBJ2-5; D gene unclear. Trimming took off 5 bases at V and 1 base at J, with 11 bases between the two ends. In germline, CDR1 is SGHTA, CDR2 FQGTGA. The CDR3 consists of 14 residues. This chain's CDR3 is CASSPSRAQETQYF. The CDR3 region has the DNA TGTGCCAGCAGCCCCTCTCGAGCCCAAGAGACCCAGTACTTC.

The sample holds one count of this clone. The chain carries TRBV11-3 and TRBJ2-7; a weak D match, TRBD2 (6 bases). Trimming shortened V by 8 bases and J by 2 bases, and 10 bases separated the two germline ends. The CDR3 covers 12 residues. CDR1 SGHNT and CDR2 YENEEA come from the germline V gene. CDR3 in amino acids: CASGGDTYEQYF. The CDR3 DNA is TGTGCCAGCGGAGGGGATACCTACGAGCAGTACTTC.

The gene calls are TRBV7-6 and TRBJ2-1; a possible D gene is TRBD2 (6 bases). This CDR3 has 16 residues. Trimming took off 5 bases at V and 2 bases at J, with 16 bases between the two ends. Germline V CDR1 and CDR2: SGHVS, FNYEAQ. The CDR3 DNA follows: TGTGCCAGCAGCGCCGGTTGGGGGGAAACCTACAATGAGCAGTTCTTC. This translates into CASSAGWGETYNEQFF. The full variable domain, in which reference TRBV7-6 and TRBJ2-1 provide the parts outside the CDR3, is GAGVSQSPRYKVTKRGQDVALRCDPISGHVSLYWYRQALGQGPEFLTYFNYEAQQDKSGLPNDRFSAERPEGSISTLTIQRTEQRDSAMYRCASSAGWGETYNEQFFGPGTRLTVL.

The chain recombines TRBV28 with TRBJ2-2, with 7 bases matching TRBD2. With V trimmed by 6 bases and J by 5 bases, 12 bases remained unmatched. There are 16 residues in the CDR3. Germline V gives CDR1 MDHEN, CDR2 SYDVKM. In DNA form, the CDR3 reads TGTGCCAGCAGCCTACTGGGAGGGGTGGGGACCGGGGAGCTGTTTTTT. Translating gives CASSLLGGVGTGELFF. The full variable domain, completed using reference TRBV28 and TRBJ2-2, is DVKVTQSSRYLVKRTGEKVFLECVQDMDHENMFWYRQDPGLGLRLIYFSYDVKMKEKGDIPEGYSVSREKKERFSLILESASTNQTSMYLCASSLLGGVGTGELFFGEGSRLTVL.

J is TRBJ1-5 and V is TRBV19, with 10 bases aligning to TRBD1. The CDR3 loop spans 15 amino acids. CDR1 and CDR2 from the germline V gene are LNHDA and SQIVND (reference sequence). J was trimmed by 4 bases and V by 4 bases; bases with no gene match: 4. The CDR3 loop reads CASSTWTGGNQPQHF. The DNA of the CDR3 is TGTGCCAGTAGTACCTGGACAGGGGGAAATCAGCCCCAGCATTTT.

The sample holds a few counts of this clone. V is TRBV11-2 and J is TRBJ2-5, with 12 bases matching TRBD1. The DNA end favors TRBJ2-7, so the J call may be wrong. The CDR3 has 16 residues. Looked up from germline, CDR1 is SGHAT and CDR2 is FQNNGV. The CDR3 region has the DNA TGTGCCAGCAGCTTAGCCGGGACAGGGGGCCTCTACGAGCAGTACTTC. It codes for CASSLAGTGGLYEQYF.

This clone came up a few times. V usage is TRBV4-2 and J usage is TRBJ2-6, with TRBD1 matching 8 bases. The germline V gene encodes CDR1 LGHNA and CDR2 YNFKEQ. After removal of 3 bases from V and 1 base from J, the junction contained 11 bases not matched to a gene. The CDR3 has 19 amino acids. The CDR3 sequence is CASSHQGAGGRSGANVLTF. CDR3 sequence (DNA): TGTGCCAGCAGCCACCAAGGGGCAGGGGGCAGGTCTGGGGCCAACGTCCTGACTTTC.

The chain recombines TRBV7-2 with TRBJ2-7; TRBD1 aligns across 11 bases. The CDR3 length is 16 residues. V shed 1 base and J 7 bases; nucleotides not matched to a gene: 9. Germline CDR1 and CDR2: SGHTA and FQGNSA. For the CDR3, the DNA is TGTGCCAGCAGCTTAGGAGGGACAGGGGGGGTCTGGGAGCAGTACTTC. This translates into CASSLGGTGGVWEQYF.

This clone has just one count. The CDR3 sequence: CASSLLQGAGETQYF. In DNA form, the CDR3 reads TGCGCCAGCAGCTTGCTTCAGGGGGCAGGAGAGACCCAGTACTTC. The rearrangement joins TRBV5-1 to TRBJ2-5, with TRBD1 matching 8 bases. J gave up 4 bases and V 1 base, and 6 bases lay outside the gene matches. The germline V gene encodes CDR1 SGHRS and CDR2 YFSETQ. The CDR3 runs to 15 residues.

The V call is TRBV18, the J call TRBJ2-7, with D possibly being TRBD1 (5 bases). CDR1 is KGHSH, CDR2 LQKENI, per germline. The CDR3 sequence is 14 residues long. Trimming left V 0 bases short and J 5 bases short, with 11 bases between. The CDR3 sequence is CASSPPGVADEQYF. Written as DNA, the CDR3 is TGTGCCAGCTCACCACCAGGGGTAGCTGACGAGCAGTACTTC.

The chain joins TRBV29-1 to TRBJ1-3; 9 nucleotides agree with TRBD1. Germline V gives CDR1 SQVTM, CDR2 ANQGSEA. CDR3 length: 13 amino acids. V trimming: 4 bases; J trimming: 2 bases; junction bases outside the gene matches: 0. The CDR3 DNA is TGCAGCGTTGGGGACAGGGCTGGAAACACCATATATTTT. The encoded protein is CSVGDRAGNTIYF.

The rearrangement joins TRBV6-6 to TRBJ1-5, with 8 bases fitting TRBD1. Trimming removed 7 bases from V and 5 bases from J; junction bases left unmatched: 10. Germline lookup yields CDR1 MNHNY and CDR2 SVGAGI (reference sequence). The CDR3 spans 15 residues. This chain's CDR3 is CASTLTGVVDQPQHF. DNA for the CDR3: TGTGCCAGCACCCTGACAGGGGTGGTCGATCAGCCCCAGCATTTT.

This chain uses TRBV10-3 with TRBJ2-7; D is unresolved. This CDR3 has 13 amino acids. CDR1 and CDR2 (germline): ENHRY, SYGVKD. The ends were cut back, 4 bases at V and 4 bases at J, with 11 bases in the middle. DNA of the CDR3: TGTGCCATCAGTGCGGTAGAAGTTTACGAGCAGTACTTC. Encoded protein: CAISAVEVYEQYF.

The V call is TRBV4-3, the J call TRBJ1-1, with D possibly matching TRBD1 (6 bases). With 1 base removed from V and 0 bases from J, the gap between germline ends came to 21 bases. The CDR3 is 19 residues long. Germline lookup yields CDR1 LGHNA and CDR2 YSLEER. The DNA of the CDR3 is TGCGCCAGCAGCCAAGGAAGGGCAGGGGTCATACTCATGAACACTGAAGCTTTCTTT. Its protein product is CASSQGRAGVILMNTEAFF.

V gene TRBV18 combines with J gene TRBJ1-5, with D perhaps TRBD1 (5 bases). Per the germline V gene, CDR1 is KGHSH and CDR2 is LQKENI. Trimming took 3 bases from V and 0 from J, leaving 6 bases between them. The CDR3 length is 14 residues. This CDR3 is CASSPTVSNQPQHF. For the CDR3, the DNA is TGTGCCAGCTCACCGACAGTTAGCAATCAGCCCCAGCATTTT.